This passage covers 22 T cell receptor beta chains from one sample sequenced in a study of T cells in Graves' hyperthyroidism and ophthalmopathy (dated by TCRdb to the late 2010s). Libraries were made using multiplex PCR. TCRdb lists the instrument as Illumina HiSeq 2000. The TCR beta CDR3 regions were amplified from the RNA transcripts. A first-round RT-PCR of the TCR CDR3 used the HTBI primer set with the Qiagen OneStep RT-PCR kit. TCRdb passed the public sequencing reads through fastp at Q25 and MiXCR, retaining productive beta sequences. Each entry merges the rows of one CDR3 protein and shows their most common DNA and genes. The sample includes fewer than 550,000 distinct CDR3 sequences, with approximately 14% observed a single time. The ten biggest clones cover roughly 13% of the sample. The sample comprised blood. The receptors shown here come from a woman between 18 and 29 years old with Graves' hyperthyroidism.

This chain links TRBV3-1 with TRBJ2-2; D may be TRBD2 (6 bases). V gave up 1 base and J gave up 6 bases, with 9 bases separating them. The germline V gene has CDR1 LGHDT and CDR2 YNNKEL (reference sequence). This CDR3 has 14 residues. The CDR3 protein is CASSQARGAGELFF. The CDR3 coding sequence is TGTGCCAGCAGCCAAGCGCGGGGAGCCGGGGAGCTGTTTTTT.

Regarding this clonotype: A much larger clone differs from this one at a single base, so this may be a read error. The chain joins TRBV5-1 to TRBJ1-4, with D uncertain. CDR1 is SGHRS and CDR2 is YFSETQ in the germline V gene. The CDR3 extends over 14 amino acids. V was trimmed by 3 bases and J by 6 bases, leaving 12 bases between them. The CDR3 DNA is TGCGCCAGCAGCTCGACGGCGGTAGATGAAAAACTGTTTTTT. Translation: CASSSTAVDEKLFF.

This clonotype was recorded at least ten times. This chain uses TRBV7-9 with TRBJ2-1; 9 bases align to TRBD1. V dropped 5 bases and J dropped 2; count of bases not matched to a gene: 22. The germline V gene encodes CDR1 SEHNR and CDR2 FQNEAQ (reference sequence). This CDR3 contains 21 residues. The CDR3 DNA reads TGTGCCAGCAGCCCCGTAGGACCGGGACAGGGTGGAAGTTATCCCTACAATGAGCAGTTCTTC. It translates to CASSPVGPGQGGSYPYNEQFF.

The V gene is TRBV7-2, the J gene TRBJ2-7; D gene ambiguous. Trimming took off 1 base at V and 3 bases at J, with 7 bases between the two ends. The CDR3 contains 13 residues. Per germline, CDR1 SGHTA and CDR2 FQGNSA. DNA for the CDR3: TGTGCCAGCAGCTTAGGTTGGCACTACGAGCAGTACTTC. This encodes CASSLGWHYEQYF.

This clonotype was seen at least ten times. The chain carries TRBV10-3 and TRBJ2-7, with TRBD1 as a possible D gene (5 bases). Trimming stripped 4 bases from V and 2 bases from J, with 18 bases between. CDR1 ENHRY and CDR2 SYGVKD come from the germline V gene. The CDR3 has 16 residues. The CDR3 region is CAISGGDSYSAYEQYF. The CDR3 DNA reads TGTGCCATCAGTGGAGGAGACAGTTACAGCGCCTACGAGCAGTACTTC.

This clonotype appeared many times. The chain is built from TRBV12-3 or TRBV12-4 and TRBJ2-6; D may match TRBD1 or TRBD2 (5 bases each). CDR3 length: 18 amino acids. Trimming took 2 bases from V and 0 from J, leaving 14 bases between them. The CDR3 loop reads CASSLRGRVDSGANVLTF. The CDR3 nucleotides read TGTGCCAGCAGTTTACGGGGCAGGGTCGACTCTGGGGCCAACGTCCTGACTTTC.

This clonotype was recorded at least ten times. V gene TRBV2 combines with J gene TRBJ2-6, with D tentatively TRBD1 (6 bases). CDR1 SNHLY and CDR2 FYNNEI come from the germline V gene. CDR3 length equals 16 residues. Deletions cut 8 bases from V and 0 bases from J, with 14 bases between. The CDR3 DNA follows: TGTGCCAGCGTGGGACACCGTTCCTCTGGGGCCAACGTCCTGACTTTC. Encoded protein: CASVGHRSSGANVLTF. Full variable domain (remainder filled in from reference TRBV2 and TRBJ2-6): EPEVTQTPSHQVTQMGQEVILRCVPISNHLYFYWYRQILGQKVEFLVSFYNNEISEKSEIFDDQFSVERPDGSNFTLKIRSTKLEDSAMYFCASVGHRSSGANVLTFGAGSRLTVL.

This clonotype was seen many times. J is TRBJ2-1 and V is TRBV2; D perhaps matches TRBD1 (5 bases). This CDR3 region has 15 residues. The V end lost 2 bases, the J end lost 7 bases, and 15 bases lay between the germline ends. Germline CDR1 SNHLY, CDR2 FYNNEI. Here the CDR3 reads CASSEMDKYKNEQFF. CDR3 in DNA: TGTGCCAGCAGTGAAATGGACAAGTACAAGAATGAGCAGTTCTTC.

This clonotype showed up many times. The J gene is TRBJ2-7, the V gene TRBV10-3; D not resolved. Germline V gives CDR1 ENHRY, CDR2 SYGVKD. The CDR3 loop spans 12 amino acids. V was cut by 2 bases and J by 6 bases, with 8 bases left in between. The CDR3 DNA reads TGTGCCATCAGTGAGACCACAAGCGAGCAGTACTTC. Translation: CAISETTSEQYF.

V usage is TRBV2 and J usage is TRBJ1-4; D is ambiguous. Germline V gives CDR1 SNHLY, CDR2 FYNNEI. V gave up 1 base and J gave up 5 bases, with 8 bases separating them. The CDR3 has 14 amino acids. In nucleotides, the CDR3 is TGTGCCAGCAGTGAAGTTGAGAGGAATGAAAAACTGTTTTTT. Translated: CASSEVERNEKLFF.

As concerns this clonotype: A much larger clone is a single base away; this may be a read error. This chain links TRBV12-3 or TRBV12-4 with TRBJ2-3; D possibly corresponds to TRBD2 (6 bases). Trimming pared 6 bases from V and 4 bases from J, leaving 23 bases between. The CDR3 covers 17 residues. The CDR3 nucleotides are TGTGCCAGCAGACCCGGTCGCCTATCGGGAGCACCAGATACGCAGTATTTT. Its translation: CASRPGRLSGAPDTQYF.

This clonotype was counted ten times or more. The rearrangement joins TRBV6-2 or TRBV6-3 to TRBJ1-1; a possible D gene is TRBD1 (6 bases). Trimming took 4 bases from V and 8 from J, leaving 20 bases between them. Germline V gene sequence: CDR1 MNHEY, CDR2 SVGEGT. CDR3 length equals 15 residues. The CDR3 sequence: CASSLQGMGKKEAFF. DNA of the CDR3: TGTGCCAGCAGTTTACAGGGAATGGGAAAGAAGGAAGCTTTCTTT.

The CDR3 spells CASSWNRPSTEAFF. CDR3 nucleotides: TGTGCCAGCAGTTGGAATCGTCCGAGCACTGAAGCTTTCTTT. V and J are TRBV27 and TRBJ1-1, with D unclear. The V and J ends lost 4 bases and 4 bases respectively, with 13 bases between them. CDR1 MNHEY and CDR2 SMNVEV come from the germline V gene (reference sequence). The CDR3 is 14 amino acids.

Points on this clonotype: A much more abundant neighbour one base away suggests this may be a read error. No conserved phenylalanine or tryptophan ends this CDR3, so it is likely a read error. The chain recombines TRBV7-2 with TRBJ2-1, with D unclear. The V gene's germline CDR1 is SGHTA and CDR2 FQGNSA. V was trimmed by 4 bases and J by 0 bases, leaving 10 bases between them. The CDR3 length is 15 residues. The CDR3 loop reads CASSSDSHSYNEQFY. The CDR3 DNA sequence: TGTGCCAGCAGCTCAGATTCCCACTCCTACAATGAGCAGTTCTAC.

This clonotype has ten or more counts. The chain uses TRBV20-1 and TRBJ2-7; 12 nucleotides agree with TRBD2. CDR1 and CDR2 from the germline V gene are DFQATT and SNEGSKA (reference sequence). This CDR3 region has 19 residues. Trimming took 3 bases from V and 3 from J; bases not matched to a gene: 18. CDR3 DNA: TGCAGTGCTAGGTCACTAGCGGGAGGCCAATTTTATTTGGACTACGAGCAGTACTTC. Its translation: CSARSLAGGQFYLDYEQYF.

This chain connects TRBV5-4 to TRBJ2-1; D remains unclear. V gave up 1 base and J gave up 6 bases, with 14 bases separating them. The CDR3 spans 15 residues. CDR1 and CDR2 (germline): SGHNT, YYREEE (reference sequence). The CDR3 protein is CASSLMGSRGNEQFF. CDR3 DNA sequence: TGTGCCAGCAGCTTGATGGGCTCCCGCGGCAATGAGCAGTTCTTC.

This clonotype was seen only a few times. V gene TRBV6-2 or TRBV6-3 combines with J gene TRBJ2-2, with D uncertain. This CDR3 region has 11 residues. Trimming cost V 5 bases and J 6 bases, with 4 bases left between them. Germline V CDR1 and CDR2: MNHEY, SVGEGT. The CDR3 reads CASSNAGELFF. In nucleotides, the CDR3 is TGTGCCAGCAGTAACGCCGGGGAGCTGTTTTTT.

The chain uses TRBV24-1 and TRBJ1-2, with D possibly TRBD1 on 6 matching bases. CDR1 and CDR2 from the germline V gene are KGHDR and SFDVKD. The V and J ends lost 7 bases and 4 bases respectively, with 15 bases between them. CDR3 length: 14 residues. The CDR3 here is CATSDQGSGYGYTF. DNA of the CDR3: TGTGCCACCAGCGATCAGGGGTCCGGCTATGGCTACACCTTC.

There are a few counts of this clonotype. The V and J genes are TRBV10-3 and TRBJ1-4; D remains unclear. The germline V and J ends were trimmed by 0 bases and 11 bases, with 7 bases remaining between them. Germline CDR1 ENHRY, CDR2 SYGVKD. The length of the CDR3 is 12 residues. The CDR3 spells CAISESGWKLFF. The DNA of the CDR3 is TGTGCCATCAGTGAGTCGGGGTGGAAACTGTTTTTT.

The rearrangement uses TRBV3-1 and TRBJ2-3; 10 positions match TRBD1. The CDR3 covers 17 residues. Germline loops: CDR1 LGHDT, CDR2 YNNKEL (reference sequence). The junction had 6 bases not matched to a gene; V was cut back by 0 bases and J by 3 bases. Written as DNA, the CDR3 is TGTGCCAGCAGCCAAGATCAAGGGGGACAGGGGACAGATACGCAGTATTTT. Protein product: CASSQDQGGQGTDTQYF.

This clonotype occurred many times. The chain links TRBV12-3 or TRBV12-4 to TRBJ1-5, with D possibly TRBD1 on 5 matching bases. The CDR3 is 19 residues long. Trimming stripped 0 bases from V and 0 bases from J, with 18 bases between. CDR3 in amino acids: CASSLAPPGPGVSNQPQHF. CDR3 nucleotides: TGTGCCAGCAGTTTAGCGCCCCCAGGGCCTGGGGTTAGCAATCAGCCCCAGCATTTT.

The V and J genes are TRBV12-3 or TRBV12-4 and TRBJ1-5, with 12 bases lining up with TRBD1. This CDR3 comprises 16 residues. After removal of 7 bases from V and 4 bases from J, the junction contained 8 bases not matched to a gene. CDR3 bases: TGTGCCAGCAAACCGGGACAGGGGGCGCGGAATCAGCCCCAGCATTTT. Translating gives CASKPGQGARNQPQHF.